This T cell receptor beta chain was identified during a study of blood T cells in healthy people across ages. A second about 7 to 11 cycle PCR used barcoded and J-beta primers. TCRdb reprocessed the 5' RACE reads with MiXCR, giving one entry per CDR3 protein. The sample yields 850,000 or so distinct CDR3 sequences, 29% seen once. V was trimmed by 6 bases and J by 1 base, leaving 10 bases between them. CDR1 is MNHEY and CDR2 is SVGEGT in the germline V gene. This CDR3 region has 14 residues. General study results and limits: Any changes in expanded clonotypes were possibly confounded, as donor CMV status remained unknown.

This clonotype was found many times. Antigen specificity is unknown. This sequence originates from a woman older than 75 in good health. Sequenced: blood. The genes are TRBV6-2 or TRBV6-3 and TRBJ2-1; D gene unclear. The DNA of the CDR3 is TGTGCCAGCAGCCGACCCGGATCCTACAATGAGCAGTTCTTC. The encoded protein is CASSRPGSYNEQFF.